This T cell receptor beta chain was recorded in a study of immune evolution from preneoplasia to lung adenocarcinoma. Study summary: HLA loss of heterozygosity: over 5.5% AIS, about 15% MIA, around 35% ADC, none AAH. Findings of the study overall: From normal lung to invasive adenocarcinoma, top clone frequencies appeared to decrease.

This clone has a single count. No antigen is known for it. Generated by immunoSEQ multiplex PCR, the TCRdb table keeps only in-frame clones and is missing some. The data show 14,000 or so clones, with around three quarters seen just once and 4.9% held by the top ten. Resections took place in Japan or China from the mid-2010s to the late 2010s. This sequence was found in a person aged 70 to 85 with lung adenocarcinoma. The source material was FFPE minimally invasive lung adenocarcinoma tissue.

CDR3: CAIAETRESGYTF. For the CDR3, the DNA is TGTGCCATCGCGGAAACCCGGGAAAGTGGCTACACCTTC. The chain recombines TRBV6-1 with TRBJ1-2; D call uncertain. Trimming stripped 10 bases from V and 7 bases from J, with 19 bases between. The CDR3 is made up of 13 amino acids. CDR1 is MNHNS, CDR2 SASEGT, per germline.